The 29 T cell receptor beta chains in this list originate from one sample, sequenced in a study of beta chain features in type 1 diabetes (dated by TCRdb to the late 2010s). Study-level results and caveats: Type 1 diabetes patients showed a moderate but significant shortening of TCRB CDR3 length in all four CD4+ subsets.

Library preparation used the immunoSEQ multiplex PCR assay. All of the isolated RNA was reverse transcribed with the High Capacity cDNA Reverse Transcription Kit, so expressed TCRB transcripts were sequenced. TCRdb mirrors the immuneACCESS table, restricted to in-frame sequences. Some clones are absent from its copies; in checked studies, under half trace to an unresolved V gene, and the reason for the others is unknown. The sample includes 95,000 to 150,000 clones, with roughly 17% observed a single time. Of the sample, roughly 2.5% is held by the ten largest clones. Antigen specificity for these receptors is unknown. Sequencing was done on a sample of central memory CD4+ T cells from blood. Receptors were obtained from a man between 18 and 29 years old with type 1 diabetes.

This clone has only a few counts. The CDR3 region has the DNA TGTGCCAGCAGTAATAACAGGGGCGGCACTGAAGCTTTCTTT. Its protein product is CASSNNRGGTEAFF. The J gene is TRBJ1-1, the V gene TRBV6-6, with 7 bases aligning to TRBD1. The V segment lost 5 bases and the J segment 4 bases; nucleotides outside the gene matches: 7. Germline V gene lookup returns CDR1 MNHNY and CDR2 SVGAGI (reference sequence). The CDR3 sequence is 14 residues long.

This clone was found many times. The sample carries other DNA sequences with the same CDR3. The genes are TRBV7-2 and TRBJ1-6; 7 nucleotides match TRBD1. From germline, CDR1 is SGHTA and CDR2 FQGNSA. Trimming removed 0 bases from V and 9 bases from J; junction bases left unmatched: 5. The CDR3 sequence is 15 residues long. The CDR3 here is CASSLATGAGSPLHF. The CDR3, as DNA: TGTGCCAGCAGCTTAGCTACAGGGGCGGGTTCACCCCTCCACTTT. Supplemented by reference TRBV7-2 and TRBJ1-6, the full variable domain reads GAGVSQSPSNKVTEKGKDVELRCDPISGHTALYWYRQSLGQGLEFLIYFQGNSAPDKSGLPSDRFSAERTGGSVSTLTIQRTQQEDSAVYLCASSLATGAGSPLHFGNGTRLTVT.

The chain recombines TRBV14 with TRBJ2-1; 9 nucleotides match TRBD2. CDR3 length: 16 residues. The germline CDR1 and CDR2 sequences are SGHDN and FVKESK. Losses at the gene ends were 0 bases for V and 7 bases for J; bases not matched to a gene: 7. CDR3 amino acids: CASSQERGGSVNEQFF. The DNA of the CDR3 is TGTGCCAGCAGCCAAGAGCGGGGGGGCTCTGTGAATGAGCAGTTCTTC.

This clone turned up a few times. The chain combines TRBV29-1 with TRBJ1-1, with D unresolved. The CDR3 contains 12 residues. V lost 8 bases, J lost 3 bases, and 13 bases lay in between. Germline assignment: CDR1 SQVTM and CDR2 ANQGSEA. DNA of the CDR3: TGCAGCTCCGGTCGGGGTGACACTGAAGCTTTCTTT. Protein product: CSSGRGDTEAFF.

The chain has TRBV28 and TRBJ1-2; 10 bases agree with TRBD1. In germline, CDR1 is MDHEN, CDR2 SYDVKM. With V trimmed by 10 bases and J by 5 bases, 7 bases remained unmatched. The CDR3 sequence is 13 residues long. CDR3: CANQDRGWYGYTF. Written as DNA, the CDR3 is TGTGCCAATCAGGACAGGGGGTGGTATGGCTACACCTTC.

The chain joins TRBV4-3 to TRBJ1-1, with TRBD1 as a possible D gene (6 bases). V was shortened by 4 bases and J by 4 bases, with 16 bases between the two germline ends. The germline gives CDR1 LGHNA, CDR2 YSLEER. The CDR3 consists of 15 residues. CDR3 amino acids: CASSPRNRVGTEAFF. The CDR3 coding sequence is TGCGCCAGCAGCCCAAGAAACAGGGTGGGCACTGAAGCTTTCTTT.

This clone was seen a handful of times. The chain uses TRBV19 and TRBJ1-2, with 8 bases fitting TRBD1. CDR3 size: 13 residues. The J segment lost 6 bases and the V segment lost 6 bases, leaving 6 bases of the junction unmatched. Per the germline V gene, CDR1 is LNHDA and CDR2 is SQIVND (reference sequence). The CDR3 coding sequence is TGTGCCAGTAGAGAACAGGGGGTCGATGGCTACACCTTC. This translates into CASREQGVDGYTF.

The chain joins TRBV19 to TRBJ1-2; no clear D gene. This CDR3 spans 12 amino acids. Germline loops: CDR1 LNHDA, CDR2 SQIVND (reference sequence). Trimming shortened V by 1 base and J by 10 bases, and 10 bases separated the two germline ends. This chain's CDR3 is CASSIGGLDYTF. CDR3 coding DNA: TGTGCCAGTAGTATAGGCGGACTGGACTACACCTTC.

This clone was counted a few times. The chain couples TRBV9 to TRBJ2-7; D might be TRBD2 (7 bases). With the DNA end fitting TRBJ2-5 better, the J assignment may be wrong. Germline V gene lookup returns CDR1 SGDLS and CDR2 YYNGEE. This CDR3 is built from 14 residues. The DNA for the CDR3 is TGTGCCAGCAGCGCCAGGGGAGGGGAAGAGACCCAGTACTTC. This gives the protein CASSARGGEETQYF.

This clone ranks as medium-sized. The chain employs TRBV4-2 and TRBJ2-3, with TRBD2 identical over 7 bases. Trimming at V came to 0 bases and at J to 7 bases, leaving 7 bases not matched to a gene. There are 15 residues in the CDR3. The germline V gene encodes CDR1 LGHNA and CDR2 YNFKEQ. Written as DNA, the CDR3 is TGTGCCAGCAGCCAAGAGCCCTCGGGACTAAATACGCAGTATTTT. Translation gives CASSQEPSGLNTQYF.

This clone was found a few times. The J gene is TRBJ2-3, the V gene TRBV29-1; D might be TRBD2 (5 bases). Germline CDR1 is SQVTM and CDR2 is ANQGSEA. The CDR3 has 14 amino acids. The V gene lost 5 bases and the J gene lost 0 bases, with 12 bases spanning the gap. The CDR3 sequence is CSVPETGSTDTQYF. For the CDR3, the DNA is TGCAGCGTTCCTGAGACGGGGAGCACAGATACGCAGTATTTT.

This chain uses TRBV18 with TRBJ2-3, with D uncertain. V was clipped by 3 bases and J by 4 bases, with 14 bases between them. Germline lookup yields CDR1 KGHSH and CDR2 LQKENI. The CDR3 has 15 amino acids. The chain's CDR3 is CASSPVGPEADTQYF. The CDR3 DNA reads TGTGCCAGCTCACCTGTAGGTCCAGAGGCAGATACGCAGTATTTT.

The gene calls are TRBV2 and TRBJ1-2; D is perhaps TRBD1 (5 bases). Trimming pared 3 bases from V and 1 base from J, leaving 9 bases between. This CDR3 contains 14 residues. Looked up from germline, CDR1 is SNHLY and CDR2 is FYNNEI. CDR3 coding DNA: TGTGCCAGCAGTGATTGGGGCATTAACTATGGCTACACCTTC. As protein: CASSDWGINYGYTF.

This clone occurred many times. The chain is built from TRBV7-9 and TRBJ2-1; the D gene is possibly TRBD1 (6 bases). Germline V gene data show CDR1 as SEHNR and CDR2 as FQNEAQ (reference sequence). V was trimmed by 5 bases and J by 8 bases, leaving 19 bases between them. The CDR3 totals 15 residues. CDR3 region: CASSPRAGAGDEQFF. The DNA for the CDR3 is TGTGCCAGCAGCCCTCGCGCAGGGGCCGGGGATGAGCAGTTCTTC.

This chain links TRBV6-5 with TRBJ2-7; 9 bases match TRBD2. Germline V gives CDR1 MNHEY, CDR2 SVGAGI. The CDR3 spans 15 residues. V trimming: 5 bases; J trimming: 0 bases; junction bases outside the gene matches: 5. The CDR3 spells CASSSSGGPSYEQYF. CDR3 in DNA: TGTGCCAGCAGTAGTAGCGGGGGACCCTCCTACGAGCAGTACTTC.

The J gene is TRBJ2-1, the V gene TRBV30; 9 nucleotides match TRBD2. V dropped 0 bases and J dropped 4; count of bases not matched to a gene: 16. CDR3 length equals 19 residues. Germline V CDR1 and CDR2: GTSNPN, SVGIG (reference sequence). The DNA of the CDR3 is TGTGCCTGGAGTGTAAGCGGTAGCGGGAGTACACTGGGGTACAATGAGCAGTTCTTC. Residues: CAWSVSGSGSTLGYNEQFF.

The genes are TRBV27 and TRBJ1-1; 7 bases fit TRBD1. Germline lookup yields CDR1 MNHEY and CDR2 SMNVEV (reference sequence). This CDR3 region has 15 residues. Germline trimming cut 10 bases from V and 0 bases from J; bases unmatched to any gene: 11. This chain's CDR3 is CATQAPDRMNTEAFF. The CDR3 DNA follows: TGTGCCACCCAGGCACCGGACAGGATGAACACTGAAGCTTTCTTT.

The chain carries TRBV6-5 and TRBJ1-5; D remains ambiguous. Trimming cost V 4 bases and J 3 bases, with 13 bases left between them. CDR3 length: 15 residues. Germline CDR1 MNHEY, CDR2 SVGAGI. DNA of the CDR3: TGTGCCAGCAGTTCATTGCCCACCCCCAATCAGCCCCAGCATTTT. Protein product: CASSSLPTPNQPQHF.

This clone was recorded a few times. This sequence joins TRBV7-6 and TRBJ2-7; D is perhaps TRBD2 (5 bases). The CDR3 sequence is 14 residues long. Germline-derived CDR1 and CDR2 are SGHVS and FNYEAQ. V gave up 5 bases and J gave up 5 bases, with 16 bases separating them. The CDR3 is CASSPPGIPDEQYF. The DNA of the CDR3 is TGTGCCAGCAGCCCCCCCGGGATCCCCGACGAGCAGTACTTC.

This clone was detected only a few times. The chain uses TRBV7-2 and TRBJ2-5; D is ambiguous. TRBJ2-7 matches the DNA end more closely, so the J call is doubtful. The germline V gene encodes CDR1 SGHTA and CDR2 FQGNSA. This CDR3 contains 14 residues. CDR3 amino acids: CASSREWQSYEQYF. The CDR3 DNA is TGTGCCAGCAGTCGCGAGTGGCAATCCTACGAGCAGTACTTC.

This clone showed up just a few times. The V and J genes are TRBV6-6 and TRBJ1-5; D uncertain. CDR1 and CDR2 (germline): MNHNY, SVGAGI (reference sequence). The CDR3 length is 15 residues. Trimming cost V 3 bases and J 6 bases, with 15 bases left between them. DNA for the CDR3: TGTGCCAGCAGTTATGGGCAGGACTGGGGTCAGCCCCAGCATTTT. Translation: CASSYGQDWGQPQHF.

About this clone itself: With only one base between it and a far larger clone, this is likely a read error. The sample carries other DNA sequences with the same CDR3. The CDR3 DNA reads as TGCAGCGTTGAAATCGCATCGGGACTAGCGGGCGCCGGGGAGCTGTTTTTT. Translation: CSVEIASGLAGAGELFF. The genes are TRBV29-1 and TRBJ2-2; 12 nucleotides line up with TRBD2. The CDR3 sequence is 17 residues long. Germline lookup yields CDR1 SQVTM and CDR2 ANQGSEA. J lost 6 bases, V lost 2 bases, and 10 bases had no gene match.

This chain links TRBV30 with TRBJ2-5; D is unclear. Germline-derived CDR1 and CDR2 are GTSNPN and SVGIG (reference sequence). The CDR3 consists of 13 residues. The germline V and J ends were trimmed by 1 base and 1 base, with 7 bases remaining between them. The CDR3 DNA is TGTGCCTGGAGTGGGGTGGCCCAAGAGACCCAGTACTTC. It encodes CAWSGVAQETQYF.

This chain joins TRBV20-1 and TRBJ1-2; D unresolved. Trimming pared 7 bases from V and 5 bases from J, leaving 11 bases between. Germline V gene sequence: CDR1 DFQATT, CDR2 SNEGSKA (reference sequence). CDR3 length: 11 residues. This CDR3 reads CSVTDLYGYTF. CDR3 DNA: TGCAGTGTCACGGACCTGTATGGCTACACCTTC.

The gene calls are TRBV29-1 and TRBJ2-2; a possible D gene is TRBD2 (6 bases). The germline V gene encodes CDR1 SQVTM and CDR2 ANQGSEA. The length of the CDR3 is 13 residues. Trimming stripped 1 base from V and 6 bases from J, with 9 bases between. CDR3 sequence: CSVEGTSSGELFF. In nucleotides, the CDR3 is TGCAGCGTTGAAGGAACTAGCTCCGGGGAGCTGTTTTTT.

The table lists this clone with a few counts. J is TRBJ2-3 and V is TRBV7-9; no clear D. The V end lost 3 bases, the J end lost 7 bases, and 8 bases lay between the germline ends. Germline CDR1 reads SEHNR; CDR2 reads FQNEAQ (reference sequence). This CDR3 contains 12 residues. The CDR3 region is CASSLETNTQYF. CDR3 nucleotide sequence: TGTGCCAGCAGCTTGGAGACGAATACGCAGTATTTT.

The rearrangement joins TRBV2 to TRBJ2-3; possibly TRBD1 or TRBD2 for D (5 bases each). CDR1 is SNHLY and CDR2 is FYNNEI in the germline V gene. The CDR3 totals 15 residues. V dropped 0 bases and J dropped 5 bases, with 12 bases sitting between them. In DNA form, the CDR3 reads TGTGCCAGCAGTGAAGCATTGGGGGAAGGAGATACGCAGTATTTT. The encoded protein is CASSEALGEGDTQYF.

This clone came up many times. The chain couples TRBV6-1 to TRBJ2-1, with TRBD2 matching 10 bases. CDR1 and CDR2 (germline): MNHNS, SASEGT. With 8 bases clipped from V and 8 bases from J, the junction kept 12 bases outside the gene matches. The CDR3 runs to 15 residues. CDR3 sequence reads: CASRSGGEGRYEQFF. CDR3 nucleotide sequence: TGTGCCAGCCGAAGCGGGGGGGAGGGCCGGTATGAGCAGTTCTTC.

The genes are TRBV6-1 and TRBJ2-7, with a weak D call TRBD2 (5 bases). CDR3 size: 12 residues. V was clipped by 7 bases and J by 4 bases, with 11 bases between them. Per germline, CDR1 MNHNS and CDR2 SASEGT. This CDR3 is CASIKREYEQYF. In nucleotides, the CDR3 is TGTGCCAGCATAAAAAGGGAGTACGAGCAGTACTTC.